This T cell receptor beta chain emerged from a study of blood T cell repertoires in COVID-19. The CDR3 has 12 residues. Germline CDR1 is SGHTA and CDR2 is FQGTGA. V gave up 3 bases and J gave up 7 bases, with 9 bases separating them. Per the original methods: Quantification of nucleated cells was approximated via reference gene primer amplification. Produced via immunoSEQ multiplex PCR; TCRdb's table is partial and in-frame only. V and J calls and clone size are given by that table; D and trimming were obtained from the DNA. The table has roughly 79,000 clones, 84% seen once. This chain connects TRBV7-3 to TRBJ1-1; possible D gene TRBD1, 6 bases. This receptor was obtained from a man aged 50-59 years with acute or convalescent COVID-19. Source material: peripheral blood. This chain's CDR3 is CASSFEQGEAFF. The CDR3 DNA sequence: TGTGCCAGCAGCTTCGAACAGGGTGAAGCTTTCTTT.